This TCR beta chain was recovered during a study of blood T cell repertoires in COVID-19. In the study's own analysis: Nucleated cell counts were estimated from reference gene primer amplification. Generated by immunoSEQ multiplex PCR, the TCRdb table keeps only in-frame clones and is missing some. D and trimming come from the DNA, and the V and J calls and clone size come from that table. The data show 200,000 to 250,000 clones, more than 70% seen once. Trimming left V 3 bases short and J 2 bases short, with 7 bases between. CDR3 size: 13 residues. The germline CDR1 and CDR2 sequences are SGHNT and YENEEA.

The chain employs TRBV11-3 and TRBJ2-5; no reliable D call. The source of this sequence is a human donor in a cohort sampled during active COVID-19. Sequenced material: peripheral blood. CDR3 DNA: TGTGCCAGCAGCTTCACAGAGCAAGAGACCCAGTACTTC. Translated: CASSFTEQETQYF.